Given below is one TCR beta chain in context. Donors showed nominal health when sampled, although they likely had unrecorded immune exposures. The data originate from a study of cytomegalovirus exposure and HLA in healthy donors. The PCR contained 60 Vbeta and 13 Jbeta primers. Authors' data handling: Per a later analysis, the number of unique TCR beta chains was some 75 million, of which some 9.9 million were shared. TCRdb keeps only in-frame clones here, not all; method: immunoSEQ multiplex PCR. From that table come the V and J calls and clone size; the DNA was used to work out D and trimming. Of about 110,000 clones in the sample, roughly four fifths were seen once. Trimming removed 3 bases from V and 2 bases from J; junction bases left unmatched: 16. Germline-derived CDR1 and CDR2 are SGHNT and YYREEE (reference sequence). CDR3 length: 18 amino acids.

This receptor was obtained from a male donor in good health and CMV-seropositive. The sequenced sample consisted of PBMCs. V is TRBV5-4 and J is TRBJ2-7, with 8 bases that match TRBD1. As DNA, the CDR3 is TGTGCCAGCAGCTCCCATCTGACAGGGGCCTCACCTGCCTACGAGCAGTACTTC. It yields the protein CASSSHLTGASPAYEQYF. The complete variable domain, with remaining parts taken from reference TRBV5-4 and TRBJ2-7, reads ETGVTQSPTHLIKTRGQQVTLRCSSQSGHNTVSWYQQALGQGPQFIFQYYREEENGRGNFPPRFSGLQFPNYSSELNVNALELDDSALYLCASSSHLTGASPAYEQYFGPGTRLTVT.